Below, 24 T cell receptor beta chains from the same sample are listed, as sequenced in a study of shared clonotypes between healthy human individuals. Sequencing used immunoSEQ multiplex PCR; TCRdb keeps in-frame clones, though not all of them. This sample carries about 2.4 million clones, over 85% of them seen once, and the ten largest clones take more than 0.35%. Material: naive CD4+ T cells from PBMCs. Subset specified: CD45RA+ positively selected. The source is a young man in good health. Some clones in this sample may be carry-over from other donors' samples.

This clone is a singleton in its sample. Other DNA sequences within the sample encode an identical CDR3. The chain is built from TRBV2 and TRBJ2-5; the D call may be TRBD1 or TRBD2 (6 bases each). The V gene's germline CDR1 is SNHLY and CDR2 FYNNEI. The V gene lost 4 bases and the J gene lost 5 bases, with 11 bases spanning the gap. The CDR3 has 13 residues. CDR3 in amino acids: CASSVLGGETQYF. The CDR3 nucleotides read TGTGCCAGCAGTGTCCTAGGGGGGGAGACCCAGTACTTC. The entire variable domain, with the rest obtained from reference TRBV2 and TRBJ2-5, is as follows: EPEVTQTPSHQVTQMGQEVILRCVPISNHLYFYWYRQILGQKVEFLVSFYNNEISEKSEIFDDQFSVERPDGSNFTLKIRSTKLEDSAMYFCASSVLGGETQYFGPGTRLLVL.

This chain connects TRBV2 to TRBJ2-7, with 11 positions matching TRBD1. Germline values: CDR1 SNHLY, CDR2 FYNNEI. CDR3 length equals 17 residues. V lost 6 bases, J lost 8 bases, and 18 bases stayed unmatched. The CDR3 here is CASSLALPGQGGGKQYF. CDR3 DNA sequence: TGTGCCAGCAGCCTCGCACTTCCGGGACAGGGGGGAGGGAAGCAGTACTTC.

Details on this clone: Other DNA sequences in the sample encode the same CDR3. The chain carries TRBV7-9 and TRBJ2-2, with D possibly being TRBD2 (6 bases). Germline CDR1 is SEHNR and CDR2 is FQNEAQ (reference sequence). The V end was cut by 4 bases, the J end by 2 bases, with 11 bases between. This CDR3 is 15 amino acids long. For the CDR3, the DNA is TGTGCCAGCAGCTGGACCGGGGGAAACACCGGGGAGCTGTTTTTT. It encodes CASSWTGGNTGELFF.

The chain links TRBV11-2 to TRBJ1-1; tentative D call: TRBD1 (5 bases). Germline V gives CDR1 SGHAT, CDR2 FQNNGV. Trimming pared 3 bases from V and 4 bases from J, leaving 15 bases between. The CDR3 totals 15 residues. DNA of the CDR3: TGTGCCAGCAGCTTTGAGAGCAGGGCGTTCACTGAAGCTTTCTTT. This gives the protein CASSFESRAFTEAFF.

The J gene is TRBJ1-5, the V gene TRBV15, with 9 nucleotides matching TRBD1. V was clipped by 2 bases and J by 7 bases; unmatched bases: 9. Germline CDR1 is LNHNV and CDR2 is YYDKDF (reference sequence). The CDR3 runs to 16 residues. The CDR3 region is CATSRLSRGQGQPQHF. CDR3 nucleotide sequence: TGTGCCACCAGCAGACTGTCCCGGGGACAGGGACAGCCCCAGCATTTT. Full variable domain (rest looked up from reference TRBV15 and TRBJ1-5): DAMVIQNPRYQVTQFGKPVTLSCSQTLNHNVMYWYQQKSSQAPKLLFHYYDKDFNNEADTPDNFQSRRPNTSFCFLDIRSPGLGDTAMYLCATSRLSRGQGQPQHFGDGTRLSIL.

The chain combines TRBV5-1 with TRBJ2-7, with D possibly being TRBD2 (5 bases). V lost 1 base, J lost 0 bases, and 14 bases lay in between. The length of the CDR3 is 16 residues. The germline V gene encodes CDR1 SGHRS and CDR2 YFSETQ. In DNA, the CDR3 is TGCGCCAGCAGCTTGTTGTCCGGACTGAGCTCCTACGAGCAGTACTTC. It yields the protein CASSLLSGLSSYEQYF.

The CDR3 region has the DNA TGCAGCGGTTTCAGGGGAAACATTCAGTACTTC. Translating it yields CSGFRGNIQYF. This chain joins TRBV29-1 and TRBJ2-4, with a possible D match to TRBD1 (6 bases). The germline V gene encodes CDR1 SQVTM and CDR2 ANQGSEA. The CDR3 is made up of 11 amino acids. V dropped 7 bases and J dropped 6 bases, with 10 bases sitting between them.

As for this clone: Distinct nucleotide sequences in the sample also encode this CDR3. The chain is built from TRBV7-3 and TRBJ2-2; TRBD2 might be the D (5 bases). Germline loops: CDR1 SGHTA, CDR2 FQGTGA. There are 15 residues in the CDR3. V lost 2 bases and J lost 0, with 7 bases in between. CDR3 coding DNA: TGTGCCAGCAGCTTAGCGGGCGCGAACACCGGGGAGCTGTTTTTT. Translation: CASSLAGANTGELFF.

The genes are TRBV23-1 and TRBJ1-2; 8 bases are a match to TRBD1. TRBV23-1 is placed among ORFs of uncertain function. The CDR3 is 17 amino acids. Trimming cost V 4 bases and J 1 base; bases outside gene matches: 11. The chain's CDR3 is CASSLWTGSLGNYGYTF. CDR3 in DNA: TGCGCCAGCAGTCTATGGACAGGGTCCTTGGGTAACTATGGCTACACCTTC.

The chain combines TRBV5-1 with TRBJ2-1, with D maybe TRBD2 (5 bases). V shed 4 bases and J shed 5 bases, with 13 bases lying between them. Germline V gene sequence: CDR1 SGHRS, CDR2 YFSETQ. The CDR3 contains 14 residues. CDR3 loop: CASSDLATDNEQFF. DNA for the CDR3: TGCGCCAGCAGCGATCTAGCAACCGACAATGAGCAGTTCTTC.

The rearrangement uses TRBV5-5 and TRBJ2-1; 9 bases match TRBD2. V lost 1 base to trimming and J lost 7 bases; unmatched junction nucleotides: 6. The CDR3 has 15 residues. Germline CDR1 SGHKS, CDR2 YYEKEE (reference sequence). DNA for the CDR3: TGTGCCAGCAGCTTGTCCCTAGCGGGAAGAAATGAGCAGTTCTTC. This sequence encodes CASSLSLAGRNEQFF.

A remark on this clone: The identical CDR3 is also encoded by other nucleotide sequences in the sample. The rearrangement joins TRBV7-9 to TRBJ1-4; D gene uncertain. Germline-derived CDR1 and CDR2 are SEHNR and FQNEAQ (reference sequence). Trimming stripped 3 bases from V and 0 bases from J, with 5 bases between. The CDR3 extends over 14 amino acids. The CDR3 DNA reads as TGTGCCAGCAGCTTGGGAGCAACTAATGAAAAACTGTTTTTT. Protein: CASSLGATNEKLFF.

The gene calls are TRBV6-1 and TRBJ1-2; 8 bases fit TRBD1. The CDR3 totals 13 residues. The germline CDR1 and CDR2 sequences are MNHNS and SASEGT. Trimming removed 2 bases from V and 8 bases from J; junction bases left unmatched: 4. This CDR3 is CASSEQGARGYTF. The CDR3 DNA sequence: TGTGCCAGCAGTGAACAGGGGGCTCGGGGCTACACCTTC.

This clone has just a few counts. V usage is TRBV6-5 and J usage is TRBJ2-7, with 7 nucleotides matching TRBD1. Per germline, CDR1 MNHEY and CDR2 SVGAGI. Losses at the gene ends were 6 bases for V and 9 bases for J; bases not matched to a gene: 8. This CDR3 spans 12 amino acids. The CDR3 region is CASRTTGLVQYF. The CDR3 DNA follows: TGTGCCAGCAGAACGACAGGGTTGGTGCAGTACTTC.

The genes are TRBV18 and TRBJ2-2, with D possibly TRBD2 on 5 matching bases. Germline V gene lookup returns CDR1 KGHSH and CDR2 LQKENI. With 3 bases removed from V and 3 bases from J, the gap between germline ends came to 20 bases. The CDR3 spans 18 residues. The CDR3 DNA sequence: TGTGCCAGCTCACCTCAACGTATGTCTAGCTGGGACACCGGGGAGCTGTTTTTT. Amino acid sequence: CASSPQRMSSWDTGELFF.

The rearrangement links TRBV6-6 to TRBJ1-2; possibly TRBD1 for D (5 bases). Germline loops: CDR1 MNHNY, CDR2 SVGAGI (reference sequence). V was trimmed by 2 bases and J by 3 bases, leaving 16 bases between them. This CDR3 is 16 amino acids long. The CDR3 bases are TGTGCCAGCAGTTACCCCTCAGGGAGTTTAGACTATGGCTACACCTTC. Residues: CASSYPSGSLDYGYTF.

The rearrangement links TRBV19 to TRBJ1-1, with D tentatively TRBD1 (6 bases). Trimming cost V 1 base and J 3 bases, with 15 bases left between them. Germline V gene sequence: CDR1 LNHDA, CDR2 SQIVND (reference sequence). CDR3 size: 16 residues. CDR3 protein: CASSIGPTGGDTEAFF. For the CDR3, the DNA is TGTGCCAGTAGTATAGGCCCGACAGGAGGAGACACTGAAGCTTTCTTT.

J is TRBJ2-1 and V is TRBV30, with 8 positions matching TRBD2. J lost 0 bases, V lost 3 bases, and 1 base had no gene match. Germline V gene lookup returns CDR1 GTSNPN and CDR2 SVGIG (reference sequence). The CDR3 runs to 14 residues. This CDR3 is CAWRSGSSYNEQFF. The CDR3 nucleotides are TGTGCCTGGAGAAGCGGGAGCTCCTACAATGAGCAGTTCTTC.

The gene calls are TRBV15 and TRBJ1-1, with 8 bases matching TRBD1. Losses at the gene ends were 2 bases for V and 6 bases for J; bases not matched to a gene: 2. The length of the CDR3 is 13 residues. The germline CDR1 and CDR2 sequences are LNHNV and YYDKDF (reference sequence). The CDR3 coding sequence is TGTGCCACCAGCAGACAGGGGGCGCCTGAAGCTTTCTTT. Translated: CATSRQGAPEAFF.

The V gene is TRBV29-1, the J gene TRBJ2-7; 11 bases match TRBD1. Trimming removed 5 bases from V and 4 bases from J; junction bases left unmatched: 16. CDR3 length equals 17 residues. Looked up from germline, CDR1 is SQVTM and CDR2 is ANQGSEA. CDR3: CSVNRLVRDRGTYEQYF. In nucleotides, the CDR3 is TGCAGCGTTAACCGCCTGGTCCGGGACAGGGGGACATACGAGCAGTACTTC.

The rearrangement uses TRBV14 and TRBJ1-4; D gene ambiguous. Trimming removed 3 bases at V and 4 bases at J, with 9 bases between. The CDR3 has 14 amino acids. Germline loops: CDR1 SGHDN, CDR2 FVKESK. The CDR3 protein is CASSHNVRNEKLFF. The CDR3 DNA reads as TGTGCCAGCAGCCATAATGTCCGTAATGAAAAACTGTTTTTT.

The chain carries TRBV11-1 and TRBJ1-4; weak D call: TRBD1 (5 bases). CDR1 and CDR2 from the germline V gene are SGHAT and FQDESV (reference sequence). V shed 5 bases and J shed 5 bases, with 15 bases lying between them. The length of the CDR3 is 15 residues. CDR3 DNA sequence: TGTGCCAGCAGCCCAGCGAAGGGACCAAATGAAAAACTGTTTTTT. It translates to CASSPAKGPNEKLFF.

This chain joins TRBV11-2 and TRBJ2-2; the D is unclear. Deletions cut 3 bases from V and 2 bases from J, with 7 bases between. CDR3 length: 14 residues. Germline lookup yields CDR1 SGHAT and CDR2 FQNNGV. DNA for the CDR3: TGTGCCAGCAGCTTCCAACATAACACCGGGGAGCTGTTTTTT. Amino acids: CASSFQHNTGELFF.

In nucleotides, the CDR3 is TGTGCCATCGGCAGGGACAGGGCGCGGGAGCAGTACTTC. Translation gives CAIGRDRAREQYF. This chain links TRBV10-3 with TRBJ2-7, with TRBD1 identical over 9 bases. Trimming cost V 8 bases and J 7 bases; bases outside gene matches: 9. This CDR3 spans 13 amino acids. Germline lookup yields CDR1 ENHRY and CDR2 SYGVKD.